A selection of T cell receptor beta chains follows, all from one sample in a study of T-cell memory formation after mild COVID-19. TCRdb called the 5' RACE reads again in MiXCR, with one record for every CDR3 protein. This table has 350,000 to 450,000 distinct CDR3 sequences, 28% appearing once. Sequencing was carried out using PBMCs or a T cell subset sorted from them (not recorded which). The receptor source for this set is an adult woman who had mild COVID-19 (a few samples of this study predate the infection). Cell type and time point are not known. CDR3s include the opening cysteine and the closing phenylalanine or tryptophan. D genes are given only for firm matches. A clone size is listed for some rows: how often the clone was seen (once, few, many), or a class if it is expanded.

d_gene	abundance	v_gene	j_gene	CDR3aa	CDR3nt
NA	few	TRBV15	TRBJ2-2	CATSMATGGELFF	TGTGCCACCAGCATGGCGACGGGCGGGGAGCTGTTTTTT
TRBD2	NA	TRBV7-9	TRBJ2-2	CASSPAVAGYGELFF	TGTGCCAGCAGCCCCGCGGTAGCGGGGTACGGGGAGCTGTTTTTT
NA	few	TRBV3-1	TRBJ1-6	CASSQQGNNSPLHF	TGTGCCAGCAGCCAGCAGGGGAATAATTCACCCCTCCACTTT
NA	NA	TRBV29-1	TRBJ2-7	CSVVWRGTYEQYF	TGCAGCGTTGTTTGGAGGGGCACCTACGAGCAGTACTTC
NA	few	TRBV7-8	TRBJ2-3	CASSPWGVSYTDTQYF	TGTGCCAGCAGCCCATGGGGGGTCTCTTACACAGATACGCAGTATTTT
NA	NA	TRBV29-1	TRBJ2-3	CSACSDTDTQYF	TGCAGCGCATGTTCGGACACAGATACGCAGTATTTT
NA	NA	TRBV20-1	TRBJ1-1	CSARDREGPYTEAFF	TGCAGTGCTAGAGATCGGGAGGGGCCTTACACTGAAGCTTTCTTT
TRBD2	NA	TRBV12-3/TRBV12-4	TRBJ2-1	CASSLLAGTNEQFF	TGTGCCAGCAGTTTACTAGCGGGAACGAATGAGCAGTTCTTC
NA	few	TRBV5-1	TRBJ2-7	CASSARGRTDPYEQYF	TGCGCCAGCAGCGCGAGGGGACGGACAGACCCCTACGAGCAGTACTTC
NA	NA	TRBV5-1	TRBJ2-2	CASSPTDIGTGELFF	TGCGCCAGCAGCCCCACCGACATCGGCACCGGGGAGCTGTTTTTT
NA	few	TRBV7-6	TRBJ1-1	CASSLYEGSTEAFF	TGTGCCAGCAGCTTATACGAGGGGAGCACTGAAGCTTTCTTT
TRBD1	many	TRBV2	TRBJ2-2	CASSDSGGFGELFF	TGTGCCAGCAGTGACTCAGGGGGCTTCGGTGAGCTGTTTTTT
TRBD2	NA	TRBV7-8	TRBJ2-2	CASSLAGGLAGRTGELFF	TGTGCCAGCAGCTTAGCGGGGGGACTAGCGGGGCGAACCGGGGAGCTGTTTTTT
TRBD2	NA	TRBV28	TRBJ2-7	CASKGTSGYEQYF	TGTGCCAGCAAAGGGACTAGCGGATACGAGCAGTACTTC
NA	NA	TRBV7-3	TRBJ1-1	CASSLSGGGAEAFF	TGTGCCAGCAGCTTAAGTGGCGGTGGTGCTGAAGCTTTCTTT
NA	few	TRBV7-6	TRBJ2-3	CASSRLGGGTDTQYF	TGTGCCAGCAGCCGTCTGGGGGGCGGCACAGATACGCAGTATTTT
TRBD1	NA	TRBV5-3	TRBJ2-2	CASSPKDRDLTGELFF	TGTGCCAGCAGCCCCAAGGACAGGGACCTCACCGGGGAGCTGTTTTTT
TRBD1	few	TRBV12-3/TRBV12-4	TRBJ1-2	CASSGTGAYGYTF	TGTGCCAGCAGTGGGACAGGGGCCTATGGCTACACCTTC
NA	NA	TRBV2	TRBJ2-3	CASRTGDGLRDTQYF	TGTGCCAGCAGAACCGGAGACGGACTGCGAGATACGCAGTATTTT
TRBD1	few	TRBV6-5	TRBJ2-2	CASRRQGGSGELFF	TGTGCCAGCAGGCGACAGGGGGGGAGCGGGGAGCTGTTTTTT
NA	few	TRBV6-2/TRBV6-3	TRBJ2-1	CASTHSQAGSYNEQFF	TGTGCCAGCACCCACTCCCAGGCGGGCTCCTACAATGAGCAGTTCTTC
TRBD2	NA	TRBV2	TRBJ2-7	CASSEPLAGKVYEQYF	TGTGCCAGCAGTGAACCGCTAGCGGGAAAGGTCTACGAGCAGTACTTC
NA	NA	TRBV12-3/TRBV12-4	TRBJ1-2	CASSRPRQAQRYGYTF	TGTGCCAGCAGCCGACCCCGACAGGCTCAGCGGTATGGCTACACCTTC
NA	few	TRBV7-7	TRBJ2-5	CASSRDTRQETQYF	TGTGCTAGCAGCCGGGACACCAGGCAAGAGACCCAGTACTTC
NA	NA	TRBV2	TRBJ1-4	CASSSGVSNEKLFF	TGTGCCAGCAGCTCAGGGGTTTCTAATGAAAAACTGTTTTTT
NA	few	TRBV7-9	TRBJ2-3	CASSPRGTGALADTQYF	TGTGCCAGCAGCCCACGGGGGACGGGAGCCCTAGCAGATACGCAGTATTTT
NA	NA	TRBV12-3/TRBV12-4	TRBJ2-6	CASSPFLGDIPFLPGANVLTF	TGTGCCAGCAGCCCCTTTTTGGGTGACATCCCTTTTCTCCCTGGGGCCAACGTCCTGACTTTC
NA	NA	TRBV12-3/TRBV12-4	TRBJ1-2	CASTVRGYQGGYGYTF	TGTGCCAGCACCGTAAGGGGTTACCAGGGTGGCTATGGCTACACCTTC
TRBD1	NA	TRBV7-2	TRBJ2-3	CASSPDRGPGTDTQYF	TGTGCCAGCAGCCCTGACAGGGGGCCTGGCACAGATACGCAGTATTTT
NA	few	TRBV24-1	TRBJ2-1	CATGGGDEQFF	TGTGCCACCGGGGGGGGCGATGAGCAGTTCTTC
NA	few	TRBV12-3/TRBV12-4	TRBJ1-2	CASSPSVTANYGYTF	TGTGCCAGCAGCCCCTCGGTCACAGCTAACTATGGCTACACCTTC
NA	NA	TRBV4-2	TRBJ2-5	CASSQDIRTGGETQYF	TGTGCCAGCAGCCAAGATATAAGAACAGGAGGGGAGACCCAGTACTTC
TRBD1	few	TRBV27	TRBJ2-7	CASSSGTGAYYEQYF	TGTGCCAGCAGTTCGGGGACAGGGGCCTACTACGAGCAGTACTTC
NA	few	TRBV6-2/TRBV6-3	TRBJ2-4	CASTTGLWVTKNIQYF	TGTGCCAGCACCACGGGCCTCTGGGTTACCAAAAACATTCAGTACTTC
NA	NA	TRBV7-2	TRBJ1-1	CASSLIVRNTEAFF	TGTGCCAGCAGCTTAATCGTAAGGAACACTGAAGCTTTCTTT
NA	NA	TRBV2	TRBJ1-1	CASSAGDLTEAFF	TGTGCCAGCAGTGCCGGGGACCTCACTGAAGCTTTCTTT
NA	few	TRBV28	TRBJ2-7	CASSSRDTSYEQYF	TGTGCCAGCAGTTCCCGGGACACATCCTACGAGCAGTACTTC
NA	NA	TRBV2	TRBJ2-1	CASRSGTFYNEQFF	TGTGCCAGCAGGTCCGGGACTTTTTACAATGAGCAGTTCTTC
NA	few	TRBV7-2	TRBJ2-4	CASSPGGKLAKNIQYF	TGTGCCAGCAGCCCAGGCGGGAAATTAGCCAAAAACATTCAGTACTTC
TRBD2	NA	TRBV12-3/TRBV12-4	TRBJ2-3	CASSLALAGGLTQGDTQYF	TGTGCCAGCAGTTTGGCACTAGCGGGAGGGCTCACCCAAGGAGATACGCAGTATTTT
NA	NA	TRBV12-3/TRBV12-4	TRBJ2-3	CASAPGGSTSDTQYF	TGTGCCAGCGCACCCGGCGGGTCTACCTCAGATACGCAGTATTTT
NA	NA	TRBV12-3/TRBV12-4	TRBJ1-1	CASRSRVMNTEAFF	TGTGCCAGCAGATCGAGGGTTATGAACACTGAAGCTTTCTTT
TRBD2	NA	TRBV11-2	TRBJ2-5	CASSLPSGPQETQYF	TGTGCCAGCAGCTTGCCTAGCGGCCCCCAAGAGACCCAGTACTTC
TRBD2	few	TRBV5-1	TRBJ2-3	CASSLGEGRPTDTQYF	TGCGCCAGCAGCTTGGGGGAGGGGCGCCCAACGGATACGCAGTATTTT
TRBD1	NA	TRBV9	TRBJ1-6	CASSARQGGAPLHF	TGTGCCAGCAGCGCCAGACAGGGAGGGGCACCCCTCCACTTT
NA	few	TRBV11-2	TRBJ2-1	CASSPPQGHYNEQFF	TGTGCCAGCAGCCCACCCCAGGGGCACTACAATGAGCAGTTCTTC
NA	NA	TRBV6-6	TRBJ1-2	CASSYSKGTKNYGYTF	TGTGCCAGCAGTTACTCTAAAGGGACAAAAAACTATGGCTACACCTTC
NA	once	TRBV18	TRBJ2-2	CASSHRETNTGELFF	TGTGCCAGCTCACACAGGGAAACGAACACCGGGGAGCTGTTTTTT
NA	NA	TRBV7-9	TRBJ2-7	CASSLGLPPYEQYF	TGTGCCAGCAGCTTAGGACTTCCCCCCTACGAGCAGTACTTC
NA	NA	TRBV24-1	TRBJ2-3	CATRDETRDTQYF	TGTGCCACCCGGGACGAAACCAGAGATACGCAGTATTTT
TRBD2	NA	TRBV4-2	TRBJ2-1	CASSQDLAAGGREQFF	TGTGCCAGCAGCCAAGATTTAGCAGCGGGGGGGCGTGAGCAGTTCTTC
TRBD2	few	TRBV4-3	TRBJ2-7	CASSQEGASGRVHEQYF	TGCGCCAGCAGCCAAGAGGGGGCTAGCGGGAGGGTCCACGAGCAGTACTTC
NA	NA	TRBV5-1	TRBJ2-6	CASSLPGASSGANVLTF	TGCGCCAGCAGCTTGCCGGGGGCGTCCTCTGGGGCCAACGTCCTGACTTTC
NA	NA	TRBV6-1	TRBJ2-7	CASSADSHYEQYF	TGTGCCAGCAGTGCCGACAGTCATTACGAGCAGTACTTC
TRBD1	NA	TRBV10-3	TRBJ2-5	CAIGDRAGETQYF	TGTGCCATCGGGGACAGGGCCGGGGAGACCCAGTACTTC